The T cell receptor (beta chain) described here comes from a study of response to subunit inactivated influenza vaccine. The study, taken as a whole, reports: Few additional T cells are recruited per seasonal influenza vaccination, authors suggested.

As concerns this clonotype: Its antigen remains unknown.

MiXCR, applied by TCRdb to the RT-PCR reads, yields one record per CDR3 protein. The sample has around 750,000 distinct CDR3 sequences; around 20% are singletons. Trimming removed 5 bases from V and 5 bases from J, with 12 bases in between. CDR1 is SGHTA, CDR2 FQGNSA, per germline. The CDR3 covers 14 residues. The clonotype comes from a man in his forties or fifties who received an inactivated influenza vaccine. Sequenced here: PBMCs from blood, sampled less than 6 days after vaccination. This chain links TRBV7-2 with TRBJ2-2, with D perhaps TRBD1 (6 bases). CDR3 nucleotides: TGTGCCAGCAGCCAGAGGGGGAGAACCGGGGAGCTGTTTTTT. The encoded protein is CASSQRGRTGELFF.